This T cell receptor beta chain was sequenced in a study of radiotherapy plus CTLA-4 blockade in lung cancer listed by TCRdb under 2018. With regard to the full study: Among the enrolled patients, about 20% had an objective response, and roughly 30% reached disease control.

Focal radiation therapy combined with CTLA-4 blockade (ipilimumab) was tested in patients with chemo-refractory metastatic non-small-cell lung cancer. Counted from cysteine to phenylalanine, this CDR3 has 15 amino acids. Left in the record is the CDR3 DNA by itself, 45 bases read in frame from the first base. V is reduced by 0 bases and J by 5 bases, leaving a spacing of 13 bases between them. According to the germline V gene, CDR1 reads MNHEY and CDR2 reads SVGAGI. The paper's findings and limits, for the study overall: TCR clones derived from tumors expanded in peripheral blood after treatment with radiotherapy and ipilimumab. The strongest predictors of response, as reported, were early dynamic changes in blood T cell clones along with a rise in serum interferon-beta after radiation.

Notes on this clone: The specificity of this receptor is unknown. No base quality information exists; no much larger clone differs at one position.

Libraries came from the immunoSEQ multiplex PCR assay. TCRdb stores this immuneACCESS table with in-frame sequences only. Part of the clones is absent; in the studies checked, under half of the shortfall reflects unresolved V genes, and no reason is known for the rest. Present in this sample are 65,000 to 85,000 clones, around 76% of which were seen just once. The ten largest account for 16% of the sample. Recombination linked TRBV6-5 to TRBJ1-1, and perhaps TRBD1 as D gene, on 5 matching bases. The sequence was collected from a human donor with non-small cell lung cancer whose response to radiotherapy plus ipilimumab could not be evaluated. Some clones in this sample may be carry-over from other donors' samples. The sequenced sample was peripheral blood, obtained from a patient treated with radiotherapy plus ipilimumab. The DNA sequence is as follows: TGTGCCAGCAGTTACTCGCCAGTGGGGGGGACTGAAGCTTTCTTT. The translation is CASSYSPVGGTEAFF.